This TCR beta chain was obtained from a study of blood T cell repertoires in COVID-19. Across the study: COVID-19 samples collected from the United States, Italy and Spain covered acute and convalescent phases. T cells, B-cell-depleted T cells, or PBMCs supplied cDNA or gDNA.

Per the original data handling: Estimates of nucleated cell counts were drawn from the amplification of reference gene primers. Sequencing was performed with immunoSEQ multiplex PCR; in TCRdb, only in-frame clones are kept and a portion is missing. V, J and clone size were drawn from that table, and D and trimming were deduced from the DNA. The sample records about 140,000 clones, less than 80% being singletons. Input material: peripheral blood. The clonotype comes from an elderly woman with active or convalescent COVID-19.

The CDR3 region is CASSGGQGSNYGYTF. As DNA, the CDR3 is TGTGCCAGCAGTGGAGGACAGGGCTCTAACTATGGCTACACCTTC. The chain uses TRBV2 and TRBJ1-2; 8 positions match TRBD1. The CDR3 runs 15 residues. Per germline, CDR1 SNHLY and CDR2 FYNNEI. J gave up 0 bases and V 4 bases, and 4 bases lay outside the gene matches. The full variable domain, rest sourced from reference TRBV2 and TRBJ1-2, is EPEVTQTPSHQVTQMGQEVILRCVPISNHLYFYWYRQILGQKVEFLVSFYNNEISEKSEIFDDQFSVERPDGSNFTLKIRSTKLEDSAMYFCASSGGQGSNYGYTFGSGTRLTVV.